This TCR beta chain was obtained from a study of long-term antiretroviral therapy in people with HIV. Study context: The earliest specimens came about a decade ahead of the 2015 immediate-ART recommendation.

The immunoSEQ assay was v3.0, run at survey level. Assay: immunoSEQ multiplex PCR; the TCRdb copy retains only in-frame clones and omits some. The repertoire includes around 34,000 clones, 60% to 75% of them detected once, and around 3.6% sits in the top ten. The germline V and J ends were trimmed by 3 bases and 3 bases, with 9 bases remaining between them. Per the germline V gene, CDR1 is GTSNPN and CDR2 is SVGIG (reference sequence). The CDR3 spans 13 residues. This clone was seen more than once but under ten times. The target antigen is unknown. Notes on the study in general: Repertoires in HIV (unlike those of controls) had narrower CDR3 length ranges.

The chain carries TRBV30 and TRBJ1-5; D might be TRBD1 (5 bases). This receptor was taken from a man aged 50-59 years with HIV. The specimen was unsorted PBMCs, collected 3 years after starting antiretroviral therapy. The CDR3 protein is CAWSGGYNQPQHF. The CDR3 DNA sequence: TGTGCCTGGAGCGGGGGGTACAATCAGCCCCAGCATTTT.